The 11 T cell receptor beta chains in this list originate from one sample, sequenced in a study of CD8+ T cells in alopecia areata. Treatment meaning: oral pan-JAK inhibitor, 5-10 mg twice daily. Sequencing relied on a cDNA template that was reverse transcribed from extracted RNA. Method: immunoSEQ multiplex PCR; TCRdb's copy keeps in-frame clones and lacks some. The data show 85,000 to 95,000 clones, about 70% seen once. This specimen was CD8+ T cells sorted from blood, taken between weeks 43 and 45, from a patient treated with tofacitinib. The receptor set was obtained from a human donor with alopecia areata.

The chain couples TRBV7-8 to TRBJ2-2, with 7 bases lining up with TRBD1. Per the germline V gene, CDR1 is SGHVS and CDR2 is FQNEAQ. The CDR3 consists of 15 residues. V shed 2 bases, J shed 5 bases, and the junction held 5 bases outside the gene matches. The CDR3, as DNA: TGTGCCAGCAGCTTAATAGTCAGGGGGACCGGGGAGCTGTTTTTT. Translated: CASSLIVRGTGELFF. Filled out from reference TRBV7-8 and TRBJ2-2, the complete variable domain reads GAGVSQSPRYKVAKRGQDVALRCDPISGHVSLFWYQQALGQGPEFLTYFQNEAQLDKSGLPSDRFFAERPEGSVSTLKIQRTQQEDSAVYLCASSLIVRGTGELFFGEGSRLTVL.

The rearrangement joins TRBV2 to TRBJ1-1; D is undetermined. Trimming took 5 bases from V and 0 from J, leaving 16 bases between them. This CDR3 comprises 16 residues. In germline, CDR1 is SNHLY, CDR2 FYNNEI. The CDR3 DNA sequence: TGTGCCAGCAGTACCCACCCGGAAGGGTTGAACACTGAAGCTTTCTTT. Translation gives CASSTHPEGLNTEAFF.

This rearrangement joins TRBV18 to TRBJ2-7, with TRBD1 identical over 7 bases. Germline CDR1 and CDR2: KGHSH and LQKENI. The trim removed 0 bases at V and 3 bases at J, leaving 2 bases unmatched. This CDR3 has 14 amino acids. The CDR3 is CASSPPDRVYEQYF. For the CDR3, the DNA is TGTGCCAGCTCACCACCTGACAGGGTCTACGAGCAGTACTTC. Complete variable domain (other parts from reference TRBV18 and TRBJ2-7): NAGVMQNPRHLVRRRGQEARLRCSPMKGHSHVYWYRQLPEEGLKFMVYLQKENIIDESGMPKERFSAEFPKEGPSILRIQQVVRGDSAAYFCASSPPDRVYEQYFGPGTRLTVT.

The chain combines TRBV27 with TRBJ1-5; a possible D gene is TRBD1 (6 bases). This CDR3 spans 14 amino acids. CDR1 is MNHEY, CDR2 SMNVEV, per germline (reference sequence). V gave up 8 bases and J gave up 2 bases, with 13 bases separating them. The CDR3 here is CASGRGAGNQPQHF. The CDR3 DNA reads TGTGCCAGCGGCCGGGGGGCCGGCAATCAGCCCCAGCATTTT.

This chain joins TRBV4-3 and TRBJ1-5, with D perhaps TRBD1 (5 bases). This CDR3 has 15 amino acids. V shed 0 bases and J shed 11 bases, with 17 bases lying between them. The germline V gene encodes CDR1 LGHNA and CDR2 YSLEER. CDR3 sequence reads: CASSQDTGSSATQHF. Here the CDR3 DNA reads TGCGCCAGCAGCCAAGATACAGGTTCAAGTGCAACCCAGCATTTT.

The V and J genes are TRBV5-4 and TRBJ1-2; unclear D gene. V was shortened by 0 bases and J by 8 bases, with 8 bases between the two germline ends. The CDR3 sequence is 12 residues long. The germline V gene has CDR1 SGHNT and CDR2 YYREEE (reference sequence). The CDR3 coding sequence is TGTGCCAGCAGCTTGGGCAGCAAAGGCTACACCTTC. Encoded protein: CASSLGSKGYTF.

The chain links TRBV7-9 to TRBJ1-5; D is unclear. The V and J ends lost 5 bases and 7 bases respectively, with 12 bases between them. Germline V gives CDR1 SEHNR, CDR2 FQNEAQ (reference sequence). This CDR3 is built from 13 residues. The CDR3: CASSPTPGQPQHF. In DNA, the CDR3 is TGTGCCAGCAGCCCGACTCCGGGGCAGCCCCAGCATTTT.

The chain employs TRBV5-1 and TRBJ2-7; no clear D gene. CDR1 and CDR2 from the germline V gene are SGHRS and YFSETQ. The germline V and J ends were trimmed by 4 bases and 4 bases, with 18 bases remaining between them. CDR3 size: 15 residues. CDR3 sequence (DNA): TGCGCCAGCAGCCTGGGCCCTGGTTTGATATACGAGCAGTACTTC. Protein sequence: CASSLGPGLIYEQYF.

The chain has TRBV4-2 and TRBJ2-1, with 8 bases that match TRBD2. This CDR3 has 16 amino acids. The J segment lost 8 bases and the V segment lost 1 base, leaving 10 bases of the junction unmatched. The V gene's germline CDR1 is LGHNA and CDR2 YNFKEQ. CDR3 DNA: TGTGCCAGCAGCCAAGCCTCGGGGGGGCGCGGGGATGAGCAGTTCTTC. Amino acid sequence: CASSQASGGRGDEQFF.

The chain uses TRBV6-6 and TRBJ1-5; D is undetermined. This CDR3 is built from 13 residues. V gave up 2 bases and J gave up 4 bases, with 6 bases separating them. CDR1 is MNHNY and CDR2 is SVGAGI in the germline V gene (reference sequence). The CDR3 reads CASSYDGNQPQHF. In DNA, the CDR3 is TGTGCCAGCAGTTACGATGGGAATCAGCCCCAGCATTTT.

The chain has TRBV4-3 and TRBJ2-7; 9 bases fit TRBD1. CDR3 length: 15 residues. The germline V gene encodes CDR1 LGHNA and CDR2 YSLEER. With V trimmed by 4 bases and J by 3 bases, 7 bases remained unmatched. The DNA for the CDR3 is TGCGCCAGCAGCCGAGACAGGGGGATTCGCTACGAGCAGTACTTC. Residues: CASSRDRGIRYEQYF.